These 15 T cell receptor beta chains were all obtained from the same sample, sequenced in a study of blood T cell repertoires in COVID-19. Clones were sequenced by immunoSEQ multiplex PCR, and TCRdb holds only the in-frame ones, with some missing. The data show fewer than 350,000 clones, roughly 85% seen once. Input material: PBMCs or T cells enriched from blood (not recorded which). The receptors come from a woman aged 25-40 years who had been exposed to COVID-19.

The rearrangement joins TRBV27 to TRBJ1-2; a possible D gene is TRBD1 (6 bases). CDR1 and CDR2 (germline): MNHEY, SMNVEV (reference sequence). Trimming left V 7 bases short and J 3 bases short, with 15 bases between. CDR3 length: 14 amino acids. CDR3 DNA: TGTGCCAGCACCGAGTCGGCAGGGGACTATGGCTACACCTTC. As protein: CASTESAGDYGYTF.

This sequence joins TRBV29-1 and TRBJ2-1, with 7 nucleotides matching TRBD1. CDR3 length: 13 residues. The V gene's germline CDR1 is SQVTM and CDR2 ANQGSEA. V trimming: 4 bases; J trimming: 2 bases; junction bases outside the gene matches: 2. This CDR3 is CSVGTGPYNEQFF. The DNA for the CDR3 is TGCAGCGTTGGGACAGGACCCTACAATGAGCAGTTCTTC.

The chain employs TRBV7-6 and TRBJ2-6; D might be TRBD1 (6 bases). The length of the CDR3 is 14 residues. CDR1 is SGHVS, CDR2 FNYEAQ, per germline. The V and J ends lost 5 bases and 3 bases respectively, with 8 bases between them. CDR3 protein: CASSTGIGANVLTF. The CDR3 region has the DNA TGTGCCAGCAGCACAGGGATTGGGGCCAACGTCCTGACTTTC.

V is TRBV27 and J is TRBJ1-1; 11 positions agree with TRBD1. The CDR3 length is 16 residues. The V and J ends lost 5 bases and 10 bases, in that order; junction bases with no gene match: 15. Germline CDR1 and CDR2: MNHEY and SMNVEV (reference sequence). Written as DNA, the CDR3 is TGTGCCAGCAGTCCCCTCTCTCGGACAGGGGGCGTCAGAGCTTTCTTT. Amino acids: CASSPLSRTGGVRAFF.

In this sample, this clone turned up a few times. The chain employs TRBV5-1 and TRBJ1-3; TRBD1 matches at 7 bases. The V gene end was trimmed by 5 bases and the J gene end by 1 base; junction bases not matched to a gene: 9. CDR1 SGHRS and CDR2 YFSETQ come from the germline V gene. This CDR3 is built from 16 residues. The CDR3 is CASRSGQASSGNTIYF. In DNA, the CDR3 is TGCGCCAGCAGATCTGGACAGGCCTCTTCTGGAAACACCATATATTTT.

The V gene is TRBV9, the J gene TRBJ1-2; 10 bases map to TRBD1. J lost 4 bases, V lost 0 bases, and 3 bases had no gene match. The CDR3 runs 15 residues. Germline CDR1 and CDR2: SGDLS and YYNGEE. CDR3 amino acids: CASSVAGQGIYGYTF. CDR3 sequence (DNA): TGTGCCAGCAGCGTAGCGGGACAGGGGATCTATGGCTACACCTTC. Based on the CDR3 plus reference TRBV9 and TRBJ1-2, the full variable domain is DSGVTQTPKHLITATGQRVTLRCSPRSGDLSVYWYQQSLDQGLQFLIQYYNGEERAKGNILERFSAQQFPDLHSELNLSSLELGDSALYFCASSVAGQGIYGYTFGSGTRLTVV.

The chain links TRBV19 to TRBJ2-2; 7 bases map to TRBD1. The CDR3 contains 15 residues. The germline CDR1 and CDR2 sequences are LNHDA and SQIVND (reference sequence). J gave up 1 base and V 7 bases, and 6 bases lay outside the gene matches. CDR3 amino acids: CASTGTAMNTGELFF. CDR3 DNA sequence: TGTGCCAGTACCGGGACAGCTATGAACACCGGGGAGCTGTTTTTT. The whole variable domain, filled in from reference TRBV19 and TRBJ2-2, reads DGGITQSPKYLFRKEGQNVTLSCEQNLNHDAMYWYRQDPGQGLRLIYYSQIVNDFQKGDIAEGYSVSREKKESFPLTVTSAQKNPTAFYLCASTGTAMNTGELFFGEGSRLTVL.

As DNA, the CDR3 is TGTGCCAGCAGTTTACGGGATAGGGCTGAAGCTTTCTTT. Protein: CASSLRDRAEAFF. The chain has TRBV6-5 and TRBJ1-1, with D uncertain. V lost 4 bases and J 6 bases, leaving 12 bases between the germline ends. This CDR3 is 13 amino acids long. The germline gives CDR1 MNHEY, CDR2 SVGAGI.

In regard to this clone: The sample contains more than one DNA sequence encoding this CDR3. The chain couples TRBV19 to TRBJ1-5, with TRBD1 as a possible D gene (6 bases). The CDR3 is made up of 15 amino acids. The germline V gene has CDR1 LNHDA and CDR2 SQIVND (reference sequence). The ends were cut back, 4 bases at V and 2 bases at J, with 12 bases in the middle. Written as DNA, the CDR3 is TGTGCCAGTAGTAGGACAGTATCGGGCAATCAGCCCCAGCATTTT. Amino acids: CASSRTVSGNQPQHF. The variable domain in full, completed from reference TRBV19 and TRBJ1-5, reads DGGITQSPKYLFRKEGQNVTLSCEQNLNHDAMYWYRQDPGQGLRLIYYSQIVNDFQKGDIAEGYSVSREKKESFPLTVTSAQKNPTAFYLCASSRTVSGNQPQHFGDGTRLSIL.

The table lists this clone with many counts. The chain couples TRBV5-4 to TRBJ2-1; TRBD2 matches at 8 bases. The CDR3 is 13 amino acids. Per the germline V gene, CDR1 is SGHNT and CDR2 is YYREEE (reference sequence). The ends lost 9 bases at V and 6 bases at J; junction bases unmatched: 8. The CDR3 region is CATGGANSNEQFF. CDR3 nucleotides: TGTGCCACGGGGGGGGCAAATTCCAATGAGCAGTTCTTC. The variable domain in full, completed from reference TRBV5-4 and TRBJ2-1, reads ETGVTQSPTHLIKTRGQQVTLRCSSQSGHNTVSWYQQALGQGPQFIFQYYREEENGRGNFPPRFSGLQFPNYSSELNVNALELDDSALYLCATGGANSNEQFFGPGTRLTVL.

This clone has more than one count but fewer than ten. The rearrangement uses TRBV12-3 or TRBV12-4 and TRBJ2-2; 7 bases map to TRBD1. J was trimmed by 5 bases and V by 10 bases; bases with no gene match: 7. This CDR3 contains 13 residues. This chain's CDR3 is CAIGQVETGELFF. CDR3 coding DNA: TGTGCCATCGGACAGGTTGAAACCGGGGAGCTGTTTTTT.

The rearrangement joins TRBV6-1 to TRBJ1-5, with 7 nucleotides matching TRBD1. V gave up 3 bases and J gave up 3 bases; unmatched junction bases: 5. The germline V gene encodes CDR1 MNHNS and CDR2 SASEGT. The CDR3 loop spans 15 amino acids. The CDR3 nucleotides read TGTGCCAGCAGTGAGGACAGGAGGACCAATCAGCCCCAGCATTTT. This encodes CASSEDRRTNQPQHF.

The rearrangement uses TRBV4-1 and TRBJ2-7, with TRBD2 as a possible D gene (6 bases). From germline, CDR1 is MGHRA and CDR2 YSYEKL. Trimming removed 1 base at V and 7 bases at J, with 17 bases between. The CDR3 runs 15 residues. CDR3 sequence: CASSQGSGVNGEQYF. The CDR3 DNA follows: TGCGCCAGCAGCCAAGGTAGCGGAGTGAATGGGGAGCAGTACTTC.

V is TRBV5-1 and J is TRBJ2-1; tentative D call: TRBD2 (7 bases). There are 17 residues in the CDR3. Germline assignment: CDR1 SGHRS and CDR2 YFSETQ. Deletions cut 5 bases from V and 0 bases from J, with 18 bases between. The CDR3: CASRSGVGGSSYNEQFF. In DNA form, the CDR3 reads TGCGCCAGCAGATCAGGGGTCGGGGGGTCCTCCTACAATGAGCAGTTCTTC.

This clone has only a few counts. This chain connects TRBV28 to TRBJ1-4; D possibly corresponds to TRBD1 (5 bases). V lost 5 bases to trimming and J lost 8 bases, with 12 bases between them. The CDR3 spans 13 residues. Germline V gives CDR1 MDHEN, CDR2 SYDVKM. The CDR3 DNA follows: TGTGCCAGCAGTCCGCGGGACGGCGAAAAACTGTTTTTT. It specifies CASSPRDGEKLFF. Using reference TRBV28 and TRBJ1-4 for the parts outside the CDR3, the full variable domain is DVKVTQSSRYLVKRTGEKVFLECVQDMDHENMFWYRQDPGLGLRLIYFSYDVKMKEKGDIPEGYSVSREKKERFSLILESASTNQTSMYLCASSPRDGEKLFFGSGTQLSVL.